The clone carrying this T cell receptor (beta chain) was observed a few times. Original processing methods: Nucleated cell counts were estimated from reference gene primer amplification. Clones were read by immunoSEQ multiplex PCR, and TCRdb kept only the in-frame ones, dropping some. Clonal size and the V and J genes are those of that table, whereas D and trimming came from the DNA. Here the sample spans more than 120,000 clones, about 87% being singletons. After removal of 5 bases from V and 5 bases from J, the junction contained 7 bases not matched to a gene. Germline lookup yields CDR1 SEHNR and CDR2 FQNEAQ (reference sequence). This CDR3 has 14 residues. This record comes from a study of blood T cell repertoires in COVID-19. About the study: Two consecutive negative NP/OP PCR tests, clearance, or resolved symptoms defined Cohort 3 recovery.

Material: PBMCs or T cells enriched from blood (not recorded which). The sequence was obtained from a man aged 50 or older in a cohort exposed to, infected with or recovered from COVID-19 (not recorded which). This chain joins TRBV7-9 and TRBJ2-7, with TRBD1 matching over 9 bases. The chain's CDR3 is CASSPWDREHEQYF. CDR3 DNA sequence: TGTGCCAGCAGCCCATGGGACAGGGAGCACGAGCAGTACTTC.